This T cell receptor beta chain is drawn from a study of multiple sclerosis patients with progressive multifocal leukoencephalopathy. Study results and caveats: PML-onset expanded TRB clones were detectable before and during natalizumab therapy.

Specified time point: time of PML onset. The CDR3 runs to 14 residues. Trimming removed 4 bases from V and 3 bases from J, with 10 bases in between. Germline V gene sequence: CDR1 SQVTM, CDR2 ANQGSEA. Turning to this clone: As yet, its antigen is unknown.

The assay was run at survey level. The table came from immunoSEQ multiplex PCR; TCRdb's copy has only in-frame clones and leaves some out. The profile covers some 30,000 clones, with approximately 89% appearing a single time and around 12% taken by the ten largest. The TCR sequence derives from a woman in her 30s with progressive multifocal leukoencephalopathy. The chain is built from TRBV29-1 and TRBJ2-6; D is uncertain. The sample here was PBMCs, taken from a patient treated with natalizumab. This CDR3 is CSVVWGNGANVLTF. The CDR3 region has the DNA TGCAGCGTTGTTTGGGGTAATGGGGCCAACGTCCTGACTTTC.